This T cell receptor (beta chain) was sequenced for a study of blood T cell repertoires in COVID-19. Study as a whole: PBMCs, B-cell-depleted T cells, or T cells provided the cDNA or gDNA that made up the material.

Sequencing used immunoSEQ multiplex PCR; TCRdb keeps in-frame clones, though not all of them. The sample consists of nearly 300,000 clones, more than 70% of them appearing once. The CDR3 has 15 amino acids. In germline, CDR1 is MDHEN, CDR2 SYDVKM. Trimming took 5 bases from V and 1 from J; bases not matched to a gene: 5. The rearrangement uses TRBV28 and TRBJ1-3; 7 positions match TRBD1. The sequenced sample was peripheral blood. The TCR sequence derives from a woman aged 25-40 years who had recovered from COVID-19. The CDR3 nucleotides read TGTGCCAGCAGTGCCGGGACAGCGTCTGGAAACACCATATATTTT. Its translation: CASSAGTASGNTIYF.